Following are 30 T cell receptor beta chains from one sample sequenced in a study of blood T cell repertoires in COVID-19. Libraries were prepared by immunoSEQ multiplex PCR; TCRdb keeps only in-frame clonotypes and omits some of them. The table records roughly 250,000 clones, over 75% of them present only once. The source material was peripheral blood. All receptors derive from a middle-aged woman who had recovered from COVID-19.

This chain uses TRBV7-3 with TRBJ2-3; D perhaps matches TRBD1 (5 bases). Germline CDR1 and CDR2: SGHTA and FQGTGA. Trimming cost V 2 bases and J 10 bases, with 10 bases left between them. This CDR3 spans 12 amino acids. For the CDR3, the DNA is TGTGCCAGCAGCTTATCAGGGTCTGCGCAGTATTTT. Its translation: CASSLSGSAQYF.

The rearrangement joins TRBV5-1 to TRBJ2-7; TRBD1 aligns across 7 bases. The CDR3 has 12 amino acids. CDR1 SGHRS and CDR2 YFSETQ come from the germline V gene. Trimming cost V 6 bases and J 6 bases; bases outside gene matches: 6. The CDR3 DNA reads as TGCGCCAGCAACAGGGGACCCGGCGAGCAGTACTTC. Translating gives CASNRGPGEQYF.

This clone has a single count. The chain couples TRBV19 to TRBJ2-7; TRBD1 might be the D (5 bases). CDR1 and CDR2 (germline): LNHDA, SQIVND (reference sequence). The CDR3 totals 13 residues. Trimming shortened V by 6 bases and J by 3 bases, and 12 bases separated the two germline ends. CDR3 protein: CASSSTVYYEQYF. CDR3 DNA sequence: TGTGCCAGTAGCTCGACAGTTTACTACGAGCAGTACTTC. Full variable domain (outside the CDR3, taken from reference TRBV19 and TRBJ2-7): DGGITQSPKYLFRKEGQNVTLSCEQNLNHDAMYWYRQDPGQGLRLIYYSQIVNDFQKGDIAEGYSVSREKKESFPLTVTSAQKNPTAFYLCASSSTVYYEQYFGPGTRLTVT.

V is TRBV2 and J is TRBJ2-4, with 10 bases lining up with TRBD1. The length of the CDR3 is 13 residues. V trimming: 3 bases; J trimming: 7 bases; junction bases outside the gene matches: 0. Germline CDR1 SNHLY, CDR2 FYNNEI. The CDR3 region has the DNA TGTGCCAGCAGTGAGGGACAGGGGAACATTCAGTACTTC. This sequence encodes CASSEGQGNIQYF.

The chain carries TRBV7-9 and TRBJ2-1; possibly TRBD1 for D (6 bases). V was pared by 4 bases and J by 4 bases, with 14 bases between. The CDR3 covers 15 residues. Germline V lookup: CDR1 SEHNR, CDR2 FQNEAQ (reference sequence). As DNA, the CDR3 is TGTGCCAGCAGCTCCGTGGGACAAACTTACAATGAGCAGTTCTTC. Translating gives CASSSVGQTYNEQFF.

The rearrangement joins TRBV27 to TRBJ1-5; D perhaps matches TRBD1 (5 bases). CDR3 length: 16 amino acids. V lost 5 bases, J lost 9 bases, and 23 bases lay in between. Looked up from germline, CDR1 is MNHEY and CDR2 is SMNVEV (reference sequence). CDR3 DNA sequence: TGTGCCAGCAGTAGGCTCTTAGGGACTGCAAAATGGCCCCAGCATTTT. This sequence encodes CASSRLLGTAKWPQHF.

The chain couples TRBV6-5 to TRBJ1-3; weak D call: TRBD1 (5 bases). Germline assignment: CDR1 MNHEY and CDR2 SVGAGI. The CDR3 spans 13 residues. With 2 bases removed from V and 3 bases from J, the gap between germline ends came to 5 bases. The CDR3 reads CASSYRGGNTIYF. Written as DNA, the CDR3 is TGTGCCAGCAGTTACAGGGGTGGAAACACCATATATTTT.

V is TRBV5-5 and J is TRBJ1-6, with a tentative D call TRBD1 (6 bases). CDR1 is SGHKS and CDR2 is YYEKEE in the germline V gene (reference sequence). The CDR3 is 17 amino acids. The V gene lost 4 bases and the J gene lost 3 bases, with 17 bases spanning the gap. CDR3 coding DNA: TGTGCCAGCAGCATGCCCGCCGACAGGTTCTATAATTCACCCCTCCACTTT. This gives the protein CASSMPADRFYNSPLHF.

V and J are TRBV9 and TRBJ1-1; a possible D gene is TRBD1 (6 bases). The CDR3 has 15 amino acids. V was trimmed by 4 bases and J by 1 base, leaving 14 bases between them. Germline V gene data show CDR1 as SGDLS and CDR2 as YYNGEE. CDR3 loop: CASSTRTDPNTEAFF. Written as DNA, the CDR3 is TGTGCCAGCAGCACAAGGACAGATCCGAACACTGAAGCTTTCTTT.

This chain links TRBV5-4 with TRBJ2-7; perhaps TRBD1 as D (6 bases). The CDR3 consists of 15 residues. Per the germline V gene, CDR1 is SGHNT and CDR2 is YYREEE (reference sequence). V was cut by 1 base and J by 4 bases, with 15 bases left in between. This CDR3 is CASSLLDRMAYEQYF. The CDR3 DNA follows: TGTGCCAGCAGCTTGCTTGACAGGATGGCGTACGAGCAGTACTTC.

This rearrangement joins TRBV28 to TRBJ2-1; TRBD1 might be the D (7 bases). Germline CDR1 is MDHEN and CDR2 is SYDVKM. V lost 6 bases, J lost 16 bases, and 13 bases lay in between. The CDR3 loop spans 10 amino acids. The CDR3 here is CASRGGTAFF. CDR3 coding DNA: TGTGCCAGCAGGGGCGGGACAGCCTTCTTC.

The genes are TRBV7-2 and TRBJ1-5, with no clear D. This CDR3 comprises 13 residues. CDR1 is SGHTA, CDR2 FQGNSA, per germline. Trimming stripped 3 bases from V and 5 bases from J, with 8 bases between. The chain's CDR3 is CASSFSRDQPQHF. CDR3 bases: TGTGCCAGCAGCTTTTCACGAGATCAGCCCCAGCATTTT. Complete variable domain (other parts from reference TRBV7-2 and TRBJ1-5): GAGVSQSPSNKVTEKGKDVELRCDPISGHTALYWYRQSLGQGLEFLIYFQGNSAPDKSGLPSDRFSAERTGGSVSTLTIQRTQQEDSAVYLCASSFSRDQPQHFGDGTRLSIL.

This rearrangement joins TRBV4-2 to TRBJ1-5; D unclear. Trimming left V 0 bases short and J 0 bases short, with 6 bases between. The V gene's germline CDR1 is LGHNA and CDR2 YNFKEQ. The CDR3 contains 15 residues. CDR3 protein: CASSQEAFSNQPQHF. The CDR3 DNA reads TGTGCCAGCAGCCAAGAGGCCTTTAGCAATCAGCCCCAGCATTTT.

This clone occurred once. This chain links TRBV4-1 with TRBJ1-6; D is uncertain. The V gene lost 11 bases and the J gene lost 10 bases, with 15 bases spanning the gap. The CDR3 totals 12 residues. Germline V gene data show CDR1 as MGHRA and CDR2 as YSYEKL. The CDR3 here is CALIGGGSPLHF. The CDR3 DNA reads TGCGCCCTTATAGGTGGAGGGTCACCCCTCCACTTT.

The chain carries TRBV7-6 and TRBJ1-2, with TRBD1 matching over 10 bases. Germline CDR1 and CDR2: SGHVS and FNYEAQ. CDR3 length: 16 amino acids. The V gene end was trimmed by 2 bases and the J gene end by 1 base; junction bases not matched to a gene: 4. The CDR3 spells CASSLFGTGVNYGYTF. The DNA of the CDR3 is TGTGCCAGCAGCTTATTCGGGACAGGGGTTAACTATGGCTACACCTTC.

This chain links TRBV6-2 or TRBV6-3 with TRBJ1-5; tentatively, D is TRBD1 (6 bases). This CDR3 contains 15 residues. Trimming stripped 2 bases from V and 7 bases from J, with 15 bases between. Germline CDR1 MNHEY, CDR2 SVGEGT. DNA of the CDR3: TGTGCCAGCAGTTACACTGGGACATCCGGGCAGCCCCAGCATTTT. This sequence encodes CASSYTGTSGQPQHF.

The gene calls are TRBV4-2 and TRBJ2-2, with 7 bases aligning to TRBD1. Trimming at V came to 8 bases and at J to 4 bases, leaving 10 bases not matched to a gene. CDR3 length: 15 residues. Per germline, CDR1 LGHNA and CDR2 YNFKEQ. The CDR3 region has the DNA TGTGCCAGCGGACAGACAGGGACCTTCACCGGGGAGCTGTTTTTT. Residues: CASGQTGTFTGELFF.

The V gene is TRBV4-1, the J gene TRBJ2-7, with TRBD2 as a possible D gene (6 bases). V dropped 3 bases and J dropped 0 bases, with 15 bases sitting between them. The CDR3 covers 16 residues. CDR1 and CDR2 (germline): MGHRA, YSYEKL. The CDR3 DNA follows: TGCGCCAGCAGCCAGGAGGGTGGGGCAGGCTCCTACGAGCAGTACTTC. It yields the protein CASSQEGGAGSYEQYF.

The chain recombines TRBV12-3 or TRBV12-4 with TRBJ1-4; D is perhaps TRBD1 (5 bases). CDR3 length: 13 amino acids. V gave up 5 bases and J gave up 5 bases, with 9 bases separating them. CDR3 nucleotide sequence: TGTGCCAGCAGTACGCGACAGAATGAAAAACTGTTTTTT. This translates into CASSTRQNEKLFF.

The chain combines TRBV10-3 with TRBJ2-3, with 8 bases matching TRBD1. Trimming took 9 bases from V and 6 from J; bases not matched to a gene: 8. The CDR3 is 13 residues long. In germline, CDR1 is ENHRY, CDR2 SYGVKD. CDR3 sequence reads: CAIFSGGDDTQYF. In DNA form, the CDR3 reads TGTGCCATATTTTCAGGGGGCGACGATACGCAGTATTTT.

The J gene is TRBJ2-3, the V gene TRBV7-3, with 11 nucleotides matching TRBD2. Germline V gene sequence: CDR1 SGHTA, CDR2 FQGTGA. CDR3 size: 13 residues. J lost 6 bases, V lost 4 bases, and 0 bases had no gene match. The CDR3 bases are TGTGCCAGCAGCTGGACTAGCGGGGATACGCAGTATTTT. Translated, it gives CASSWTSGDTQYF. The full variable domain, in which reference TRBV7-3 and TRBJ2-3 provide the parts outside the CDR3, is GAGVSQTPSNKVTEKGKYVELRCDPISGHTALYWYRQSLGQGPEFLIYFQGTGAADDSGLPNDRFFAVRPEGSVSTLKIQRTERGDSAVYLCASSWTSGDTQYFGPGTRLTVL.

In regard to this clone: Other DNA sequences in this specimen translate into the identical CDR3. The chain recombines TRBV9 with TRBJ2-7; no reliable D call. CDR1 SGDLS and CDR2 YYNGEE come from the germline V gene. The CDR3 length is 13 residues. The ends were cut back, 2 bases at V and 2 bases at J, with 8 bases in the middle. The CDR3 protein is CASSVGLAYEQYF. In DNA form, the CDR3 reads TGTGCCAGCAGCGTCGGGTTGGCCTACGAGCAGTACTTC.

The V call is TRBV13, the J call TRBJ1-3, with TRBD1 matching over 7 bases. Trimming removed 5 bases from V and 8 bases from J; junction bases left unmatched: 21. Germline V gene data show CDR1 as PRHDT and CDR2 as FYEKMQ (reference sequence). This CDR3 contains 18 residues. CDR3 amino acids: CASSRWDRGRVYGDTIYF. CDR3 DNA sequence: TGTGCCAGCAGCCGTTGGGACAGAGGACGGGTCTACGGGGACACCATATATTTT.

The V gene is TRBV11-2, the J gene TRBJ2-5; 9 positions match TRBD2. The CDR3 totals 16 residues. Germline V gene lookup returns CDR1 SGHAT and CDR2 FQNNGV. The V segment lost 5 bases and the J segment 2 bases; nucleotides outside the gene matches: 9. The DNA for the CDR3 is TGTGCCAGCAGCCGCGAGGCGGGGGGGCTTCAAGAGACCCAGTACTTC. Translating gives CASSREAGGLQETQYF.

V usage is TRBV29-1 and J usage is TRBJ1-2, with D possibly TRBD1 on 6 matching bases. CDR3 size: 12 residues. Germline V gives CDR1 SQVTM, CDR2 ANQGSEA. Trimming removed 4 bases from V and 1 base from J, with 7 bases in between. CDR3 region: CSVAQGNYGYTF. The CDR3 nucleotides are TGCAGCGTTGCACAGGGTAACTATGGCTACACCTTC. Variable domain in full (rest from reference TRBV29-1 and TRBJ1-2): SAVISQKPSRDICQRGTSLTIQCQVDSQVTMMFWYRQQPGQSLTLIATANQGSEATYESGFVIDKFPISRPNLTFSTLTVSNMSPEDSSIYLCSVAQGNYGYTFGSGTRLTVV.

This clone was seen just once. This chain connects TRBV6-5 to TRBJ2-4; D ambiguous. The CDR3 extends over 15 amino acids. Germline CDR1 and CDR2: MNHEY and SVGAGI. Trimming took 8 bases from V and 4 from J, leaving 18 bases between them. CDR3 DNA: TGTGCCAGCCGGAGCTCGGCGGTCAATAAAAACATTCAGTACTTC. This gives the protein CASRSSAVNKNIQYF.

In its sample, this clone was seen a few times. This chain joins TRBV11-2 and TRBJ2-7; TRBD1 agrees at 7 bases. The trim removed 2 bases at V and 4 bases at J, leaving 5 bases unmatched. The CDR3 contains 14 residues. From germline, CDR1 is SGHAT and CDR2 FQNNGV. The CDR3 nucleotides read TGTGCCAGCAGCTTAACCTCACAGGGGTACGAGCAGTACTTC. It specifies CASSLTSQGYEQYF. The full variable domain, in which reference TRBV11-2 and TRBJ2-7 provide the parts outside the CDR3, is EAGVAQSPRYKIIEKRQSVAFWCNPISGHATLYWYQQILGQGPKLLIQFQNNGVVDDSQLPKDRFSAERLKGVDSTLKIQPAKLEDSAVYLCASSLTSQGYEQYFGPGTRLTVT.

V and J are TRBV7-9 and TRBJ2-1; 8 nucleotides agree with TRBD2. The length of the CDR3 is 13 residues. With 8 bases clipped from V and 4 bases from J, the junction kept 4 bases outside the gene matches. Germline V gene sequence: CDR1 SEHNR, CDR2 FQNEAQ (reference sequence). In DNA, the CDR3 is TGTGCCAGCCGGGAGGGAGGGTACAATGAGCAGTTCTTC. It is translated as CASREGGYNEQFF. The complete variable domain, with remaining parts taken from reference TRBV7-9 and TRBJ2-1, reads DTGVSQNPRHKITKRGQNVTFRCDPISEHNRLYWYRQTLGQGPEFLTYFQNEAQLEKSRLLSDRFSAERPKGSFSTLEIQRTEQGDSAMYLCASREGGYNEQFFGPGTRLTVL.

The chain is built from TRBV11-2 and TRBJ2-6; 8 bases map to TRBD1. J was trimmed by 0 bases and V by 5 bases; bases with no gene match: 6. This CDR3 region has 17 residues. Looked up from germline, CDR1 is SGHAT and CDR2 is FQNNGV. The DNA of the CDR3 is TGTGCCAGCAGCCTAGGACAGGGCCGCTCTGGGGCCAACGTCCTGACTTTC. This encodes CASSLGQGRSGANVLTF.

The chain is built from TRBV6-2 or TRBV6-3 and TRBJ2-7, with no clear D. Germline values: CDR1 MNHEY, CDR2 SVGEGT. There are 14 residues in the CDR3. V gave up 2 bases and J gave up 5 bases, with 13 bases separating them. In DNA form, the CDR3 reads TGTGCCAGCAGTTACGGGCCTATCTTTAACGAGCAGTACTTC. Translating it yields CASSYGPIFNEQYF.